The next 2 T cell receptor beta chains were all read from a single sample in a study of immune evolution from preneoplasia to lung adenocarcinoma. Sequencing used immunoSEQ multiplex PCR; TCRdb keeps in-frame clones, though not all of them. This table holds a few thousand clones, roughly 86% found once. Source material: FFPE minimally invasive lung adenocarcinoma tissue. All receptors come from an older donor with lung adenocarcinoma.

The J gene is TRBJ2-3, the V gene TRBV4-1, with D tentatively TRBD2 (5 bases). From germline, CDR1 is MGHRA and CDR2 YSYEKL. V gave up 0 bases and J gave up 2 bases, with 9 bases separating them. CDR3 size: 15 residues. The CDR3 DNA is TGCGCCAGCAGCCAAGAGCAACGGGACACAGATACGCAGTATTTT. Protein sequence: CASSQEQRDTDTQYF.

The V call is TRBV4-1, the J call TRBJ1-1; a possible D gene is TRBD1 (6 bases). V was clipped by 4 bases and J by 1 base, with 10 bases between them. Germline V lookup: CDR1 MGHRA, CDR2 YSYEKL. This CDR3 contains 14 residues. CDR3 nucleotides: TGCGCCAGCAGCCTCCAGACAGGGAACACTGAAGCTTTCTTT. Encoded protein: CASSLQTGNTEAFF.